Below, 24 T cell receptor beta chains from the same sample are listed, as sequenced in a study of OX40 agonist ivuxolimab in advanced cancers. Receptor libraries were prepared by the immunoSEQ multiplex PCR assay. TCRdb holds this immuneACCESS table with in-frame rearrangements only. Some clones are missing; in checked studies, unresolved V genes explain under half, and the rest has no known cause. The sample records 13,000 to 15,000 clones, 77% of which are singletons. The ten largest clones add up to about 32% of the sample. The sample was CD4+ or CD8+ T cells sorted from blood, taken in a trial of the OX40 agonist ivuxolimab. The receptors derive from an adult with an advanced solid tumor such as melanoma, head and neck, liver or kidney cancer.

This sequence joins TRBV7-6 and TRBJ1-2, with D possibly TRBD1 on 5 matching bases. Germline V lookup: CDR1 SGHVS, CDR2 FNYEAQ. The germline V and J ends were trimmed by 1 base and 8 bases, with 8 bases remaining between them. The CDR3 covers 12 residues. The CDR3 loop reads CASSLGGEGYTF. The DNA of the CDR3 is TGTGCCAGCAGCTTAGGGGGGGAAGGCTACACCTTC.

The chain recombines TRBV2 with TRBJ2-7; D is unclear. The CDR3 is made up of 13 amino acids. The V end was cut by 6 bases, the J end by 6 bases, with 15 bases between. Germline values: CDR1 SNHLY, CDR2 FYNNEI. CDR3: CASRPESIPEQYF. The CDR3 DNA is TGTGCCAGCAGGCCTGAAAGCATCCCCGAGCAGTACTTC.

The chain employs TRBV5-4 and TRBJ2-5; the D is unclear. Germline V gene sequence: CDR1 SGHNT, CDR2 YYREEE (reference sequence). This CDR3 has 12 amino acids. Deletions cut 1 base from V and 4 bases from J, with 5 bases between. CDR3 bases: TGTGCCAGCAGCTTGCTGGGAGAGACCCAGTACTTC. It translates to CASSLLGETQYF.

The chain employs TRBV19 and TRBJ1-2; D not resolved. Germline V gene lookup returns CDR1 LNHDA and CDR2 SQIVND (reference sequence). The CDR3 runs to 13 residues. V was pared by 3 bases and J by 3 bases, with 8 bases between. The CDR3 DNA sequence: TGTGCCAGTAGTATCGCCGGATACTATGGCTACACCTTC. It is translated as CASSIAGYYGYTF.

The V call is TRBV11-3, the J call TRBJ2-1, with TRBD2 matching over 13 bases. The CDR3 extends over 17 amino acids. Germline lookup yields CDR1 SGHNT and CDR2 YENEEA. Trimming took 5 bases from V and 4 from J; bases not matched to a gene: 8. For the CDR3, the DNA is TGTGCCAGCAGCGGACGGACTAGCGGGAGTTTATACAATGAGCAGTTCTTC. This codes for CASSGRTSGSLYNEQFF.

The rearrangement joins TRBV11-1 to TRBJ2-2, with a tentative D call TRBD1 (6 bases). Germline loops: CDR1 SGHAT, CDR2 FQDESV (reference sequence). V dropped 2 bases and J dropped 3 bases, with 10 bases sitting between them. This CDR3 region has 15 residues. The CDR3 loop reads CASSLSGGDTGELFF. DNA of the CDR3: TGTGCCAGCAGCTTAAGTGGGGGCGACACCGGGGAGCTGTTTTTT. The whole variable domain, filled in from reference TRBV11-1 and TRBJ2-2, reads EAEVAQSPRYKITEKSQAVAFWCDPISGHATLYWYRQILGQGPELLVQFQDESVVDDSQLPKDRFSAERLKGVDSTLKIQPAELGDSAMYLCASSLSGGDTGELFFGEGSRLTVL.

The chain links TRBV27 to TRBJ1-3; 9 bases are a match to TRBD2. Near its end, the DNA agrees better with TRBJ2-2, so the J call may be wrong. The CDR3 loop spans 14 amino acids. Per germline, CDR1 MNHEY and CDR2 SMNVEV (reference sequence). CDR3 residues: CASSLTSGTGELFF. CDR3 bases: TGTGCCAGCAGTCTAACTAGCGGGACCGGGGAGCTGTTTTTT.

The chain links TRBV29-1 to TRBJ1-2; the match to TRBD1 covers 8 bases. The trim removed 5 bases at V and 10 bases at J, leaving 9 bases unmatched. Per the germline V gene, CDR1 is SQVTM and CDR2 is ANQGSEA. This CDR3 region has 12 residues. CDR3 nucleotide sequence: TGCAGCGTTAACCGGGGACAGGACATCTACACCTTC. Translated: CSVNRGQDIYTF.

The CDR3 reads CSGDPGTGITDTQYF. CDR3 nucleotide sequence: TGCAGCGGAGATCCCGGGACAGGGATCACAGATACGCAGTATTTT. This chain links TRBV29-1 with TRBJ2-3; 9 bases agree with TRBD1. Germline V gene lookup returns CDR1 SQVTM and CDR2 ANQGSEA. After removal of 7 bases from V and 2 bases from J, the junction contained 10 bases not matched to a gene. The CDR3 covers 15 residues.

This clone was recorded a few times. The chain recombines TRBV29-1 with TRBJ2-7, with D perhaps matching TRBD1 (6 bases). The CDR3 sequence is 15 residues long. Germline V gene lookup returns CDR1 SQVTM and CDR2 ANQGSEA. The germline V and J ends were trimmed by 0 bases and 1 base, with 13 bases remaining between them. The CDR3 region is CSVEDLTGPSYEQYF. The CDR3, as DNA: TGCAGCGTTGAAGACTTGACAGGACCATCCTACGAGCAGTACTTC.

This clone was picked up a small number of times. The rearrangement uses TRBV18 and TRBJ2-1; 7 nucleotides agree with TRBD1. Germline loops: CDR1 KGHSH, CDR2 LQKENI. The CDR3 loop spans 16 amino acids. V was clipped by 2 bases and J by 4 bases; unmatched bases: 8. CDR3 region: CASSPNRDSPYNEQFF. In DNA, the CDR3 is TGTGCCAGCTCACCAAATCGGGACAGCCCGTACAATGAGCAGTTCTTC.

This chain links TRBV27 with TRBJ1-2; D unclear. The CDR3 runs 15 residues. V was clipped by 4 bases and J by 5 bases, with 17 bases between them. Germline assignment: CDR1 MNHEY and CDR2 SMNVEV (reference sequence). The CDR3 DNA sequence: TGTGCCAGCAGTTCAGGCCCGGACTTCACTTATGGCTACACCTTC. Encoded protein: CASSSGPDFTYGYTF.

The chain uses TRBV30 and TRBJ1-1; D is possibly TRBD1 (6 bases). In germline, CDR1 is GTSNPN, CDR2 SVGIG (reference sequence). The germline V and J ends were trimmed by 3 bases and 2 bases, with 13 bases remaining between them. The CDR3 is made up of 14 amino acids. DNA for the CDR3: TGTGCCTGGAGCTGGAGGGGGGCTAACACTGAAGCTTTCTTT. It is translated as CAWSWRGANTEAFF.

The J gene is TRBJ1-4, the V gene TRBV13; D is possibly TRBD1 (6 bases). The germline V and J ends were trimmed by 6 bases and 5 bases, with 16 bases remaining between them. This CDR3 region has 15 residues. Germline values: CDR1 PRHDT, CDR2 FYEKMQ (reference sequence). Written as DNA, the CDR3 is TGTGCCAGCAGGTGGAGGGGGGCCGCCAATGAAAAACTGTTTTTT. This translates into CASRWRGAANEKLFF.

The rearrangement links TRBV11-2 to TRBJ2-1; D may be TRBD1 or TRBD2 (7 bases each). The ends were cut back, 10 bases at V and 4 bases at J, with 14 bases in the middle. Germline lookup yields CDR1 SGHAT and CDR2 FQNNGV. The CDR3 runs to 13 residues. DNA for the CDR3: TGTGCCACCAGGGGGGGGACATACAATGAGCAGTTCTTC. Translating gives CATRGGTYNEQFF.

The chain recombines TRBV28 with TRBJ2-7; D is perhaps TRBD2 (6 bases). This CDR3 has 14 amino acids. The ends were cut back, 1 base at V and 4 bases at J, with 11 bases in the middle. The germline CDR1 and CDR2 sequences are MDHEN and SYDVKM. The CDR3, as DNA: TGTGCCAGCAGTTTATTGCAGGGAGGATACGAGCAGTACTTC. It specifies CASSLLQGGYEQYF.

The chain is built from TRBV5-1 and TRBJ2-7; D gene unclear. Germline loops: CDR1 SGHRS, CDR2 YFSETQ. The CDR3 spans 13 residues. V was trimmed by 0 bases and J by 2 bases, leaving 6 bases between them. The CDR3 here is CASSLDPTYEQYF. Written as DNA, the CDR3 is TGCGCCAGCAGCTTGGACCCCACCTACGAGCAGTACTTC.

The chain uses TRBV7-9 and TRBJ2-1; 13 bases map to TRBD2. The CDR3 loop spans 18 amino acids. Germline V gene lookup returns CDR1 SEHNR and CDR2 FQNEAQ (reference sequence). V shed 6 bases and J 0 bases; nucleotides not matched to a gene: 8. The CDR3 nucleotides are TGTGCCAGCAGGTCAACTAGCGGGAGGGCCAGCTCCTACAATGAGCAGTTCTTC. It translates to CASRSTSGRASSYNEQFF. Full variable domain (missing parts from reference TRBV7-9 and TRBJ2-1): DTGVSQNPRHKITKRGQNVTFRCDPISEHNRLYWYRQTLGQGPEFLTYFQNEAQLEKSRLLSDRFSAERPKGSFSTLEIQRTEQGDSAMYLCASRSTSGRASSYNEQFFGPGTRLTVL.

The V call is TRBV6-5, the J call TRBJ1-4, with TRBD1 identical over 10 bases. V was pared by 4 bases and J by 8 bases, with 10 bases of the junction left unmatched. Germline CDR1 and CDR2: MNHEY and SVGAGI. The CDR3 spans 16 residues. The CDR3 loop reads CASSSLRQGAGEKLFF. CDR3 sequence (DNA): TGTGCCAGCAGTTCCCTCCGACAGGGGGCGGGAGAAAAACTGTTTTTT.

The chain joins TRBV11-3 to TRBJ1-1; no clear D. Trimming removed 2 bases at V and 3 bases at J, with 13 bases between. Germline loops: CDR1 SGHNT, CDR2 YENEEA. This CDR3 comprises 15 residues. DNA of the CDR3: TGTGCCAGCAGCTTACAATGGGGTCAGCACACTGAAGCTTTCTTT. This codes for CASSLQWGQHTEAFF.

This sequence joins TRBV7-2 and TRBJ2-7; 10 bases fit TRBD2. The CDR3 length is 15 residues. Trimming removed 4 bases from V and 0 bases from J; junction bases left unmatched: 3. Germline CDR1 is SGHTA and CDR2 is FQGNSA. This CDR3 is CASSSRTSGSYEQYF. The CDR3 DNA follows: TGTGCCAGCAGCTCCAGGACTAGCGGCTCCTACGAGCAGTACTTC.

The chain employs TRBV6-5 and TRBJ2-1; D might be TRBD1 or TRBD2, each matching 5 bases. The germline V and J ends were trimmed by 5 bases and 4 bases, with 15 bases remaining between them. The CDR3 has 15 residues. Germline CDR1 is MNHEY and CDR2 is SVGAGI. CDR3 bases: TGTGCCAGCAGTCCCCTTAGGGGACGATACAATGAGCAGTTCTTC. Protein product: CASSPLRGRYNEQFF.

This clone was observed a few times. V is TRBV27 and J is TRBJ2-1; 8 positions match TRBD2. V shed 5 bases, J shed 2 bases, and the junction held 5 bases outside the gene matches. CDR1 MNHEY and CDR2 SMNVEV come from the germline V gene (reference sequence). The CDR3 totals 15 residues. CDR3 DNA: TGTGCCAGCAGTATCATAGCGGGACCCTACAATGAGCAGTTCTTC. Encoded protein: CASSIIAGPYNEQFF.

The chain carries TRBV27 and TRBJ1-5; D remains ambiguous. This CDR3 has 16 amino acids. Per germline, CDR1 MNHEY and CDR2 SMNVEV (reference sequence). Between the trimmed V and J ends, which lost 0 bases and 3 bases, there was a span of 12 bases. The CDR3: CASSLSGRVHNQPQHF. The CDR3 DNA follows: TGTGCCAGCAGTTTATCAGGGAGGGTCCACAATCAGCCCCAGCATTTT.